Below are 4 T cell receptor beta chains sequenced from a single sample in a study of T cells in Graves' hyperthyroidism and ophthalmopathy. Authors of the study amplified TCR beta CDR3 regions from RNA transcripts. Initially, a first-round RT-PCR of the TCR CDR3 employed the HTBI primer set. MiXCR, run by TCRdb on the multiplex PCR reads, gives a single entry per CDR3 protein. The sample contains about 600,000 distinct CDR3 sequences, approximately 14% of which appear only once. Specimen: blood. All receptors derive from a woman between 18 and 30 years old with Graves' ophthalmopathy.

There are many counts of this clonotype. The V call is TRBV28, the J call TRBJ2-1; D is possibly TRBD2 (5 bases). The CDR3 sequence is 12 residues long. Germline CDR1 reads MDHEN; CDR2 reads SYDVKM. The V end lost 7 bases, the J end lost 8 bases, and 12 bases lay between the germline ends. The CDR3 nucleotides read TGTGCCAGCACCCGGGGAGACCATGAGCAGTTCTTC. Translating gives CASTRGDHEQFF.

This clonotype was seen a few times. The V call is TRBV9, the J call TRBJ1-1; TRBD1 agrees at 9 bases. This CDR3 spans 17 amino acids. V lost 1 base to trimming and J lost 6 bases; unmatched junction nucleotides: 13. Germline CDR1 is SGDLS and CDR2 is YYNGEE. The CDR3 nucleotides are TGTGCCAGCAGCGTACGTCCCGGGACAGGGCCAGTGGCTGAAGCTTTCTTT. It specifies CASSVRPGTGPVAEAFF.

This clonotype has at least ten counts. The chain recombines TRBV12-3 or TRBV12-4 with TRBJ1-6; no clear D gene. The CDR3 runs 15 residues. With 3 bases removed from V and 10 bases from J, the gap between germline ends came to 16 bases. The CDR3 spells CASSLIAGSQSPLHF. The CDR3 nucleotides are TGTGCCAGCAGTTTGATCGCTGGGTCTCAGTCACCCCTCCACTTT.

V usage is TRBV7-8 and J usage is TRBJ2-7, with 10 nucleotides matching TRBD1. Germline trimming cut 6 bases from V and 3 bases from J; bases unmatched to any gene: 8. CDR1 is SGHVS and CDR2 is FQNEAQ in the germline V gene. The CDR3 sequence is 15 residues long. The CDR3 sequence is CASRGWGQGRYEQYF. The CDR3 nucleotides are TGTGCCAGCAGAGGATGGGGACAGGGGCGCTACGAGCAGTACTTC.